Listed here are 14 T cell receptor beta chains from one sample, sequenced in a study of OX40 agonist ivuxolimab in advanced cancers. This table comes from immunoSEQ multiplex PCR, and its TCRdb copy is limited to in-frame clones, with some not included. The repertoire consists of roughly 93,000 clones, with 90% to 95% occurring once and the leading ten covering roughly 0.5%. The sample in question was CD4+ or CD8+ T cells sorted from blood, obtained in a trial of the OX40 agonist ivuxolimab. The receptors come from an adult with an advanced solid tumor such as melanoma, head and neck, liver or kidney cancer.

The V gene is TRBV9, the J gene TRBJ1-1; 8 bases align to TRBD1. Germline-derived CDR1 and CDR2 are SGDLS and YYNGEE. V gave up 4 bases and J gave up 4 bases; unmatched junction bases: 9. The CDR3 is 15 amino acids. Here the CDR3 DNA reads TGTGCCAGCAGCAATGAACAGGGGGAGGGCACTGAAGCTTTCTTT. The encoded protein is CASSNEQGEGTEAFF.

The chain uses TRBV12-5 and TRBJ2-1, with 8 bases aligning to TRBD2. Germline CDR1 LGHNT, CDR2 FRNRAP. This CDR3 contains 12 residues. Trimming at V came to 6 bases and at J to 10 bases, leaving 5 bases not matched to a gene. CDR3 DNA sequence: TGTGCTAGTGGCGGTACTAGCGGAGAGCAGTTCTTC. Protein product: CASGGTSGEQFF.

The V and J genes are TRBV5-4 and TRBJ1-4; no clear D gene. Germline V CDR1 and CDR2: SGHNT, YYREEE (reference sequence). The CDR3 is 14 residues long. Trimming removed 0 bases from V and 0 bases from J, with 3 bases in between. In DNA, the CDR3 is TGTGCCAGCAGCTTGGACTCAACTAATGAAAAACTGTTTTTT. Translated, it gives CASSLDSTNEKLFF.

The chain is built from TRBV11-2 and TRBJ2-2, with 11 bases that match TRBD1. The CDR3 is 17 amino acids. The trim removed 3 bases at V and 7 bases at J, leaving 10 bases unmatched. Per the germline V gene, CDR1 is SGHAT and CDR2 is FQNNGV. As DNA, the CDR3 is TGTGCCAGCAGCTTTGGACCGGGACAGGGGGAAGGCGGGGAGCTGTTTTTT. It specifies CASSFGPGQGEGGELFF.

The chain combines TRBV7-9 with TRBJ2-7; the match to TRBD2 covers 9 bases. This CDR3 contains 14 residues. Germline V gives CDR1 SEHNR, CDR2 FQNEAQ (reference sequence). Losses at the gene ends were 3 bases for V and 5 bases for J; bases not matched to a gene: 5. The CDR3 sequence is CASSFSGGFDEQYF. The CDR3 DNA reads TGTGCCAGCAGCTTCAGCGGGGGGTTCGACGAGCAGTACTTC.

The rearrangement uses TRBV28 and TRBJ2-1; D is ambiguous. The CDR3 has 13 residues. The V end was cut by 4 bases, the J end by 12 bases, with 16 bases between. Germline-derived CDR1 and CDR2 are MDHEN and SYDVKM. This CDR3 is CASSSFAGPRQFF. DNA for the CDR3: TGTGCCAGCAGTTCCTTCGCTGGGCCTCGGCAGTTCTTC.

This clone was picked up a small number of times. The gene calls are TRBV4-2 and TRBJ2-7; D gene uncertain. The CDR3 sequence is 15 residues long. Germline V gives CDR1 LGHNA, CDR2 YNFKEQ. Between the trimmed V and J ends, which lost 0 bases and 2 bases, there was a span of 11 bases. The CDR3 sequence: CASSQENSMTYEQYF. The CDR3 coding sequence is TGTGCCAGCAGCCAAGAGAATTCCATGACCTACGAGCAGTACTTC.

The chain is built from TRBV2 and TRBJ2-3; D may be TRBD2 (6 bases). The CDR3 length is 15 residues. With 6 bases removed from V and 2 bases from J, the gap between germline ends came to 15 bases. The germline V gene has CDR1 SNHLY and CDR2 FYNNEI. This CDR3 reads CASSETGLPTDTQYF. The CDR3 DNA reads as TGTGCCAGCAGCGAGACGGGACTTCCCACAGATACGCAGTATTTT. Combining the CDR3 with reference TRBV2 and TRBJ2-3 gives the whole variable domain EPEVTQTPSHQVTQMGQEVILRCVPISNHLYFYWYRQILGQKVEFLVSFYNNEISEKSEIFDDQFSVERPDGSNFTLKIRSTKLEDSAMYFCASSETGLPTDTQYFGPGTRLTVL.

V is TRBV13 and J is TRBJ2-5, with 12 nucleotides matching TRBD1. CDR1 and CDR2 (germline): PRHDT, FYEKMQ (reference sequence). With 5 bases clipped from V and 5 bases from J, the junction kept 6 bases outside the gene matches. The CDR3 is 15 amino acids. DNA for the CDR3: TGTGCCAGCAGCCTTGGGACAGGGGGCGCCGAGACCCAGTACTTC. It translates to CASSLGTGGAETQYF.

The chain is built from TRBV7-6 and TRBJ2-3; 7 bases match TRBD2. V shed 6 bases and J 2 bases; nucleotides not matched to a gene: 8. Germline CDR1 reads SGHVS; CDR2 reads FNYEAQ. CDR3 size: 15 residues. CDR3 region: CASSSPSGITDTQYF. CDR3 nucleotide sequence: TGTGCCAGCAGTTCGCCTAGCGGCATCACAGATACGCAGTATTTT.

This clone was counted a few times. CDR3 protein: CASSQDQGRNQPQHF. CDR3 DNA sequence: TGCGCCAGCAGCCAAGATCAGGGACGCAATCAGCCCCAGCATTTT. V and J are TRBV4-1 and TRBJ1-5; a possible D gene is TRBD1 (5 bases). Per the germline V gene, CDR1 is MGHRA and CDR2 is YSYEKL. V shed 0 bases and J shed 2 bases, with 8 bases lying between them. This CDR3 is built from 15 residues.

This chain joins TRBV5-8 and TRBJ1-2; D not certain. The V gene's germline CDR1 is SGHTS and CDR2 YDEGEE. The CDR3 has 11 residues. Trimming took 6 bases from V and 4 from J, leaving 7 bases between them. CDR3 DNA sequence: TGTGCCAGCACTAGAACCTATGGCTACACCTTC. Translated: CASTRTYGYTF.

The chain employs TRBV5-6 and TRBJ1-5, with TRBD1 as a possible D gene (5 bases). The V and J ends lost 0 bases and 10 bases respectively, with 11 bases between them. This CDR3 has 13 residues. Germline V CDR1 and CDR2: SGHDT, YYEEEE. The CDR3 nucleotides are TGTGCCAGCAGCTTGGACAGGAACTACCCCCAGCATTTT. Protein product: CASSLDRNYPQHF.

The gene calls are TRBV30 and TRBJ1-3; a possible D gene is TRBD1 (5 bases). This CDR3 has 14 amino acids. Trimming left V 3 bases short and J 2 bases short, with 11 bases between. From germline, CDR1 is GTSNPN and CDR2 SVGIG (reference sequence). The CDR3 DNA is TGTGCCTGGAGCCCTGACAGCACTGGAAACACCATATATTTT. Protein: CAWSPDSTGNTIYF.